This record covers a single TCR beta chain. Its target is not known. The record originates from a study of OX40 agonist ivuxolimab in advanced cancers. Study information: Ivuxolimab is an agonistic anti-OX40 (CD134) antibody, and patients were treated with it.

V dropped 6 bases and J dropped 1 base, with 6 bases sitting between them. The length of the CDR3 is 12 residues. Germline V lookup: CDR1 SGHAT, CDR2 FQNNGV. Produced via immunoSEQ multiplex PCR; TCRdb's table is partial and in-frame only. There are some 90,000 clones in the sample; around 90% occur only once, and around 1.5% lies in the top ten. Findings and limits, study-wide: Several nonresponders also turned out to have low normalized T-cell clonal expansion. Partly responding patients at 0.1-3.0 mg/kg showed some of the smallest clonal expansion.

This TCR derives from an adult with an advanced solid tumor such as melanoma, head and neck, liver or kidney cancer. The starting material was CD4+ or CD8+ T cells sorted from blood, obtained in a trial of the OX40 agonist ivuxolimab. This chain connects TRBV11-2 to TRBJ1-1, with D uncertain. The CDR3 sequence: CASRLKNTEAFF. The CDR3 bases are TGTGCCAGCAGATTAAAGAACACTGAAGCTTTCTTT. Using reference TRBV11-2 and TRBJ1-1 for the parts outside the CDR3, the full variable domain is EAGVAQSPRYKIIEKRQSVAFWCNPISGHATLYWYQQILGQGPKLLIQFQNNGVVDDSQLPKDRFSAERLKGVDSTLKIQPAKLEDSAVYLCASRLKNTEAFFGQGTRLTVV.